These 30 T cell receptor beta chains came from one sample sequenced in a study of OX40 agonist ivuxolimab in advanced cancers. Receptor amplification or capture employed the immunoSEQ multiplex PCR assay. TCRdb carries this immuneACCESS record with in-frame sequences only. Its versions omit some clonotypes, under half of them owing to an unresolved V gene in the studies checked, with the rest unexplained. For this sample there are tens of thousands of clones; roughly 84% appear just once. 25% to 35% of the sample is held by the ten biggest clonotypes. The sequencing here drew on CD4+ or CD8+ T cells sorted from blood, taken in a trial of the OX40 agonist ivuxolimab. The receptors stem from an adult with an advanced solid tumor such as melanoma, head and neck, liver or kidney cancer.

The chain is built from TRBV4-1 and TRBJ1-3; 8 bases map to TRBD1. CDR1 and CDR2 from the germline V gene are MGHRA and YSYEKL. CDR3 length: 18 residues. The ends lost 3 bases at V and 1 base at J; junction bases unmatched: 11. CDR3 nucleotides: TGCGCCAGCAGCCATCGGGACAGGCCCAGGGGTTCTGGAAACACCATATATTTT. Translating gives CASSHRDRPRGSGNTIYF.

On this clone itself: Other DNA variants within this sample encode the same CDR3. The CDR3 sequence is CASSQEGQPTDTQYF. CDR3 in DNA: TGTGCCAGCAGCCAAGAGGGACAGCCTACAGATACGCAGTATTTT. The V and J genes are TRBV4-2 and TRBJ2-3; 7 bases line up with TRBD1. Germline V gene data show CDR1 as LGHNA and CDR2 as YNFKEQ. The V gene end was trimmed by 0 bases and the J gene end by 3 bases; junction bases not matched to a gene: 3. This CDR3 has 15 amino acids.

The rearrangement links TRBV30 to TRBJ2-7; 10 bases agree with TRBD1. CDR1 GTSNPN and CDR2 SVGIG come from the germline V gene (reference sequence). This CDR3 is 14 amino acids long. Trimming removed 4 bases from V and 3 bases from J; junction bases left unmatched: 6. For the CDR3, the DNA is TGTGCCTGGACCACGGGACAGGGGTTCTACGAGCAGTACTTC. It specifies CAWTTGQGFYEQYF.

This rearrangement joins TRBV5-4 to TRBJ1-4; maybe TRBD1 (6 bases). V lost 5 bases and J lost 5, with 19 bases in between. Germline CDR1 reads SGHNT; CDR2 reads YYREEE (reference sequence). The CDR3 has 16 amino acids. CDR3 sequence reads: CASSLGGGFTNEKLFF. CDR3 DNA sequence: TGTGCCAGCAGTCTTGGGGGCGGATTCACGAATGAAAAACTGTTTTTT. The entire variable domain, with the rest obtained from reference TRBV5-4 and TRBJ1-4, is as follows: ETGVTQSPTHLIKTRGQQVTLRCSSQSGHNTVSWYQQALGQGPQFIFQYYREEENGRGNFPPRFSGLQFPNYSSELNVNALELDDSALYLCASSLGGGFTNEKLFFGSGTQLSVL.

CDR3 loop: CASSPRGPGYEQYF. The DNA for the CDR3 is TGTGCCAGCAGTCCGAGAGGGCCGGGCTACGAGCAGTACTTC. V is TRBV28 and J is TRBJ2-7, with a weak D call TRBD2 (5 bases). The CDR3 has 14 amino acids. Per germline, CDR1 MDHEN and CDR2 SYDVKM. The germline V and J ends were trimmed by 5 bases and 3 bases, with 14 bases remaining between them.

The chain recombines TRBV18 with TRBJ1-3; D unclear. The germline CDR1 and CDR2 sequences are KGHSH and LQKENI. The ends were cut back, 0 bases at V and 4 bases at J, with 4 bases in the middle. The CDR3 has 13 residues. CDR3 sequence: CASSPPGGNTIYF. The CDR3 DNA reads as TGTGCCAGCTCACCACCTGGGGGAAACACCATATATTTT.

The gene calls are TRBV30 and TRBJ2-7; D remains unclear. This CDR3 has 11 amino acids. V dropped 1 base and J dropped 3 bases, with 4 bases sitting between them. Looked up from germline, CDR1 is GTSNPN and CDR2 is SVGIG (reference sequence). CDR3 sequence reads: CAWSESYEQYF. The CDR3 DNA reads TGTGCCTGGAGTGAAAGCTACGAGCAGTACTTC.

The CDR3 is CASSLFYPPGGASPGYTF. CDR3 in DNA: TGTGCCAGCAGTTTATTCTACCCTCCAGGGGGCGCCTCCCCGGGCTACACCTTC. V is TRBV28 and J is TRBJ1-2, with 8 nucleotides matching TRBD1. V shed 1 base, J shed 8 bases, and the junction held 18 bases outside the gene matches. CDR1 MDHEN and CDR2 SYDVKM come from the germline V gene. The CDR3 covers 18 residues.

This sequence joins TRBV27 and TRBJ1-1, with unresolved D. Germline V CDR1 and CDR2: MNHEY, SMNVEV (reference sequence). This CDR3 region has 14 residues. The V end was cut by 3 bases, the J end by 2 bases, with 10 bases between. The CDR3: CASSFARVNTEAFF. CDR3 nucleotides: TGTGCCAGCAGTTTTGCAAGGGTTAACACTGAAGCTTTCTTT.

The rearrangement joins TRBV5-1 to TRBJ2-7; TRBD1 is a possible D gene (6 bases). This CDR3 spans 15 amino acids. V was trimmed by 4 bases and J by 5 bases, leaving 19 bases between them. Per the germline V gene, CDR1 is SGHRS and CDR2 is YFSETQ. The CDR3 here is CASSLGAQTGNEQYF. The CDR3 DNA follows: TGCGCCAGCAGCCTGGGCGCCCAAACAGGGAACGAGCAGTACTTC.

V is TRBV9 and J is TRBJ1-2; D gene uncertain. CDR3 length: 15 amino acids. V was cut by 3 bases and J by 4 bases, with 16 bases left in between. Germline V gene sequence: CDR1 SGDLS, CDR2 YYNGEE. The CDR3 DNA reads as TGTGCCAGCAGCGGTCCCGACACTTTCTCCTATGGCTACACCTTC. Its protein is CASSGPDTFSYGYTF.

The chain joins TRBV7-2 to TRBJ2-2, with 7 bases aligning to TRBD1. Germline lookup yields CDR1 SGHTA and CDR2 FQGNSA. The ends lost 4 bases at V and 4 bases at J; junction bases unmatched: 9. The CDR3 consists of 16 residues. The CDR3 coding sequence is TGTGCCAGCAGCTCCTATACGGGACAGTCCACCGGGGAGCTGTTTTTT. Its translation is CASSSYTGQSTGELFF.

The table lists this clone with a few counts. The chain couples TRBV9 to TRBJ1-4; 9 bases are a match to TRBD1. The germline CDR1 and CDR2 sequences are SGDLS and YYNGEE. This CDR3 has 16 residues. V dropped 4 bases and J dropped 2; count of bases not matched to a gene: 6. The CDR3 sequence: CASSPRDRDTNEKLFF. CDR3 nucleotides: TGTGCCAGCAGCCCAAGGGACAGGGATACTAATGAAAAACTGTTTTTT. Complete variable domain (other parts from reference TRBV9 and TRBJ1-4): DSGVTQTPKHLITATGQRVTLRCSPRSGDLSVYWYQQSLDQGLQFLIQYYNGEERAKGNILERFSAQQFPDLHSELNLSSLELGDSALYFCASSPRDRDTNEKLFFGSGTQLSVL.

The chain couples TRBV2 to TRBJ2-2, with 9 bases matching TRBD2. V shed 4 bases and J 4 bases; nucleotides not matched to a gene: 10. The CDR3 extends over 17 amino acids. The V gene's germline CDR1 is SNHLY and CDR2 FYNNEI. The CDR3 here is CASSGAPAGGGTGELFF. As DNA, the CDR3 is TGTGCCAGCAGTGGGGCCCCAGCGGGAGGAGGCACCGGGGAGCTGTTTTTT.

The rearrangement uses TRBV28 and TRBJ2-1, with TRBD1 matching over 9 bases. Germline-derived CDR1 and CDR2 are MDHEN and SYDVKM. J lost 12 bases, V lost 6 bases, and 6 bases had no gene match. The length of the CDR3 is 12 residues. CDR3 in DNA: TGTGCCAGCAGCCTAGGACAGGGGAGGCAGTTCTTC. This codes for CASSLGQGRQFF.

The chain combines TRBV29-1 with TRBJ1-2; tentatively, D is TRBD1 (6 bases). The CDR3 sequence is 15 residues long. Germline CDR1 SQVTM, CDR2 ANQGSEA. Trimming pared 0 bases from V and 7 bases from J, leaving 18 bases between. CDR3 sequence reads: CSVEEATGNYGGYTF. The CDR3 bases are TGCAGCGTTGAAGAGGCGACAGGCAACTATGGTGGCTACACCTTC.

This chain links TRBV6-1 with TRBJ1-5; TRBD1 is a possible D gene (5 bases). Germline lookup yields CDR1 MNHNS and CDR2 SASEGT. The germline V and J ends were trimmed by 2 bases and 2 bases, with 13 bases remaining between them. The CDR3 is 16 amino acids. The CDR3 is CASSESRGFGNQPQHF. The CDR3 DNA reads TGTGCCAGCAGTGAATCAAGGGGATTCGGCAATCAGCCCCAGCATTTT.

The genes are TRBV15 and TRBJ1-5; 10 nucleotides match TRBD1. Germline V gene lookup returns CDR1 LNHNV and CDR2 YYDKDF (reference sequence). V lost 2 bases and J lost 6; bases outside the gene matches: 7. CDR3 size: 16 residues. DNA for the CDR3: TGTGCCACCAGCAGAACCCGGGACAGGGGTAGTCAGCCCCAGCATTTT. Residues: CATSRTRDRGSQPQHF.

The chain links TRBV28 to TRBJ2-7; no clear D gene. Germline V lookup: CDR1 MDHEN, CDR2 SYDVKM. V lost 5 bases to trimming and J lost 1 base, with 21 bases between them. This CDR3 region has 17 residues. CDR3 sequence (DNA): TGTGCCAGCAGTACCGTAAGCACACCTATGTCATCCTACGAGCAGTACTTC. Its protein product is CASSTVSTPMSSYEQYF.

This clone was recorded a few times. This chain uses TRBV13 with TRBJ1-2, with 7 positions matching TRBD1. This CDR3 is built from 14 residues. V shed 4 bases, J shed 4 bases, and the junction held 6 bases outside the gene matches. Germline V CDR1 and CDR2: PRHDT, FYEKMQ (reference sequence). CDR3 sequence (DNA): TGTGCCAGCAGCTCCGGGACAGACCTCTATGGCTACACCTTC. Its translation is CASSSGTDLYGYTF.

This clone came up a few times. V and J are TRBV2 and TRBJ1-5, with TRBD1 matching 8 bases. This CDR3 region has 13 residues. The ends lost 9 bases at V and 1 base at J; junction bases unmatched: 2. Germline V lookup: CDR1 SNHLY, CDR2 FYNNEI. The CDR3 here is CASGQGSNQPQHF. In DNA, the CDR3 is TGTGCCAGTGGACAGGGAAGCAATCAGCCCCAGCATTTT. The full variable domain, rest sourced from reference TRBV2 and TRBJ1-5, is EPEVTQTPSHQVTQMGQEVILRCVPISNHLYFYWYRQILGQKVEFLVSFYNNEISEKSEIFDDQFSVERPDGSNFTLKIRSTKLEDSAMYFCASGQGSNQPQHFGDGTRLSIL.

The J gene is TRBJ1-1, the V gene TRBV5-4; 10 nucleotides line up with TRBD1. The germline V gene encodes CDR1 SGHNT and CDR2 YYREEE (reference sequence). This CDR3 region has 15 residues. V shed 1 base and J 4 bases; nucleotides not matched to a gene: 4. CDR3 nucleotide sequence: TGTGCCAGCAGCTTGCAGGGACAGGGGTTCACTGAAGCTTTCTTT. Amino acid sequence: CASSLQGQGFTEAFF.

The chain carries TRBV7-6 and TRBJ2-1; D not certain. The CDR3 extends over 12 amino acids. V was clipped by 5 bases and J by 6 bases, with 8 bases between them. CDR1 and CDR2 (germline): SGHVS, FNYEAQ. The CDR3 coding sequence is TGTGCCAGCAGCCTTAAAATCAATGAGCAGTTCTTC. Amino acid sequence: CASSLKINEQFF.

This clone was recorded many times. V usage is TRBV6-6 and J usage is TRBJ2-2; D gene uncertain. The CDR3 contains 13 residues. Between the trimmed V and J ends, which lost 4 bases and 6 bases, there was a span of 9 bases. Germline CDR1 reads MNHNY; CDR2 reads SVGAGI (reference sequence). The CDR3 DNA sequence: TGTGCCAGCAGTTCGTTGTACGCCGGGGAGCTGTTTTTT. Its translation: CASSSLYAGELFF.

The chain is built from TRBV4-2 and TRBJ1-1; D gene unclear. Germline values: CDR1 LGHNA, CDR2 YNFKEQ. Trimming pared 1 base from V and 3 bases from J, leaving 6 bases between. This CDR3 region has 13 residues. The CDR3 sequence: CASSQGRDTEAFF. The DNA for the CDR3 is TGTGCCAGCAGCCAAGGTCGCGACACTGAAGCTTTCTTT.

The chain links TRBV28 to TRBJ1-5; D uncertain. The ends were cut back, 3 bases at V and 5 bases at J, with 11 bases in the middle. CDR3 length: 14 residues. Looked up from germline, CDR1 is MDHEN and CDR2 is SYDVKM. CDR3 DNA sequence: TGTGCCAGCAGTTTCTTGGGATGGGATCAGCCCCAGCATTTT. It encodes CASSFLGWDQPQHF.

This chain uses TRBV28 with TRBJ1-2, with D unresolved. Trimming stripped 5 bases from V and 2 bases from J, with 3 bases between. The V gene's germline CDR1 is MDHEN and CDR2 SYDVKM. This CDR3 is 11 amino acids long. In DNA, the CDR3 is TGTGCCAGCAGTAACAACTATGGCTACACCTTC. Translated: CASSNNYGYTF.

V is TRBV7-9 and J is TRBJ2-7; the D gene could be TRBD1 or TRBD2 (5 bases each). The CDR3 loop spans 13 amino acids. With 8 bases removed from V and 2 bases from J, the gap between germline ends came to 13 bases. In germline, CDR1 is SEHNR, CDR2 FQNEAQ (reference sequence). The CDR3 region has the DNA TGTGCCAGCTTCCGGGACGGACCCTACGAGCAGTACTTC. Its translation is CASFRDGPYEQYF.

The chain joins TRBV30 to TRBJ1-5, with D maybe TRBD1 (5 bases). Trimming took 0 bases from V and 2 from J, leaving 11 bases between them. Germline V gene sequence: CDR1 GTSNPN, CDR2 SVGIG (reference sequence). The CDR3 length is 15 residues. The CDR3 loop reads CAWSVQGRGNQPQHF. CDR3 nucleotide sequence: TGTGCCTGGAGTGTACAAGGCAGGGGCAATCAGCCCCAGCATTTT. The full variable domain, rest sourced from reference TRBV30 and TRBJ1-5, is SQTIHQWPATLVQPVGSPLSLECTVEGTSNPNLYWYRQAAGRGLQLLFYSVGIGQISSEVPQNLSASRPQDRQFILSSKKLLLSDSGFYLCAWSVQGRGNQPQHFGDGTRLSIL.

The V call is TRBV4-1, the J call TRBJ2-1, with TRBD2 matching 9 bases. This CDR3 is built from 16 residues. The germline V gene has CDR1 MGHRA and CDR2 YSYEKL. Trimming removed 0 bases from V and 7 bases from J; junction bases left unmatched: 7. The CDR3: CASSQDLAGTWNEQFF. CDR3 DNA: TGCGCCAGCAGCCAAGATCTAGCGGGAACATGGAATGAGCAGTTCTTC.